This T cell receptor beta chain was sequenced during a study of shared clonotypes between healthy human individuals. Whole-study findings and limits: In this cohort, only blood was sampled, and tissue repertoires likely differ.

Negatively enriched CD4+ T cells were divided by CD45RA into naive and memory. Replicate PCRs run on sorted subsets employed 200 to 250 ng DNA, 30,000 to 35,000 T cell genomes. Measured with immunoSEQ multiplex PCR; TCRdb has only the in-frame clones, and not every one. The repertoire holds some 680,000 clones, more than 70% seen once, with roughly 2% in the top ten. This CDR3 has 16 amino acids. Germline CDR1 reads SGHAT; CDR2 reads FQNNGV. Trimming left V 4 bases short and J 7 bases short, with 20 bases between. A single count supports this clone. What it binds is unknown. Sequencing was done on a sample of memory CD4+ T cells sorted from blood. Subset reported: CD45RA-negative fraction. This receptor was identified in a woman aged 30 to 39 in good health. V usage is TRBV11-2 and J usage is TRBJ1-5, with D perhaps TRBD1 (5 bases). CDR3 loop: CASSSAPGHSLQPQHF. CDR3 nucleotides: TGTGCCAGCAGCTCAGCCCCCGGACACTCCCTGCAGCCCCAGCATTTT.